This record covers a single T cell receptor (beta chain). The data are from a study of blood T cell repertoires in COVID-19. Study-wide context: Specimens from acute and convalescent COVID-19 originated in the United States, Italy and Spain. The cDNA or gDNA used as material had been derived from T cells, B-cell-depleted T cells, or PBMCs.

Participants came from about 24 US areas, aged roughly 18 to 95 years. Original processing notes: Estimates of nucleated cell counts were drawn from the amplification of reference gene primers. TCRdb's copy holds only in-frame clones and misses some; the assay was immunoSEQ multiplex PCR. V and J calls plus clone size are reproduced from that table; the DNA served to infer D and trimming. This sample has under 250,000 clones, with approximately 90% found just once. The TCR was taken from a young woman in a cohort exposed to, infected with or recovered from COVID-19 (not recorded which). The sample consisted of PBMCs or T cells enriched from blood (not recorded which).

The CDR3 protein is CASSPREVYNEQFF. In DNA form, the CDR3 reads TGTGCCAGCAGCCCCCGGGAGGTGTACAATGAGCAGTTCTTC. V usage is TRBV7-9 and J usage is TRBJ2-1; 7 bases are a match to TRBD2. The CDR3 runs 14 residues. The V gene end was trimmed by 5 bases and the J gene end by 4 bases; junction bases not matched to a gene: 5. The germline V gene has CDR1 SEHNR and CDR2 FQNEAQ (reference sequence).